This T cell receptor (beta chain) was sequenced for a study of shared clonotypes between healthy human individuals. Notes on the study in general: Naive subsets, compared against memory subsets, generally had larger estimated richness values.

Only in-frame clones appear in the TCRdb table, and some are missing; sequencing was by immunoSEQ multiplex PCR. In the table there are roughly 110,000 clones, around 71% of which are singletons. J was trimmed by 8 bases and V by 2 bases; bases with no gene match: 12. The length of the CDR3 is 15 residues. Per the germline V gene, CDR1 is SGHAT and CDR2 is FQNNGV. Regarding this clone: Its antigen is unidentified.

The chain carries TRBV11-2 and TRBJ2-7, with 7 bases lining up with TRBD1. This clonotype was obtained from a woman aged 30 to 39 in good health. The specimen was memory CD8+ T cells sorted from blood. As to subset: CD45RO+ cells pooled with CCR7-negative TemRA cells. The CDR3 DNA sequence: TGTGCCAGCAGCTTATTCCCCTCCGGACAGGCTCAGCAGTACTTC. Translating gives CASSLFPSGQAQQYF. The entire variable domain, with the rest obtained from reference TRBV11-2 and TRBJ2-7, is as follows: EAGVAQSPRYKIIEKRQSVAFWCNPISGHATLYWYQQILGQGPKLLIQFQNNGVVDDSQLPKDRFSAERLKGVDSTLKIQPAKLEDSAVYLCASSLFPSGQAQQYFGPGTRLTVT.